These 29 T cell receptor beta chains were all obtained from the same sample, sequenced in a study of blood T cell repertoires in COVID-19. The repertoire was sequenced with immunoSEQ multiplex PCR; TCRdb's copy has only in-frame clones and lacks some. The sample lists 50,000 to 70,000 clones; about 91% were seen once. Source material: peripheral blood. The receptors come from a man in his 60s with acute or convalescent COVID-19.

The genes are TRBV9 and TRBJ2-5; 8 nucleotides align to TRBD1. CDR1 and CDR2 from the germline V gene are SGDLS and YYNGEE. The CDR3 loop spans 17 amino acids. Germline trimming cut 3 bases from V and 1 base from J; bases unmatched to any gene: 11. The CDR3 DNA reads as TGTGCCAGCAGCGCCCCTGGGGCAGGGGGCGTCCAAGAGACCCAGTACTTC. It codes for CASSAPGAGGVQETQYF.

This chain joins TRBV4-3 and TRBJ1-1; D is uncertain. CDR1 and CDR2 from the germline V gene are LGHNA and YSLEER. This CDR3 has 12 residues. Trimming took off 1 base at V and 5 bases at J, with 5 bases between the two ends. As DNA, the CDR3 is TGCGCCAGCAGCCAAGGCGAAACTGAAGCTTTCTTT. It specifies CASSQGETEAFF.

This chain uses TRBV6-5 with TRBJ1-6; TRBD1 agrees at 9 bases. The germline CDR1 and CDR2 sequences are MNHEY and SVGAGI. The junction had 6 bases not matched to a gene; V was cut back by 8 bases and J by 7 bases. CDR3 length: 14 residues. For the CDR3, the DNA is TGTGCCAGCTCAAACAGGGGGCAAAATTCACCCCTCCACTTT. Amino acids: CASSNRGQNSPLHF.

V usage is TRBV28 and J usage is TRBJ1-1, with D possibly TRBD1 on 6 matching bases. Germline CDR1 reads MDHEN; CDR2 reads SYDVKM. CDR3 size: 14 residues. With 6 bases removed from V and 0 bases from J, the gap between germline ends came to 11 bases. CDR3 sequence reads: CASSPTGMNTEAFF. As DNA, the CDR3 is TGTGCCAGCAGCCCCACAGGGATGAACACTGAAGCTTTCTTT.

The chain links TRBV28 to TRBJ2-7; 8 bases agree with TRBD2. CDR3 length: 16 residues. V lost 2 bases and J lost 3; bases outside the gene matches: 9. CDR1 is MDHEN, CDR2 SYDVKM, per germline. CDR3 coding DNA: TGTGCCAGCAGTTTAATGACTAGCGCCCTTAACTACGAGCAGTACTTC. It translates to CASSLMTSALNYEQYF.

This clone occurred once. The chain's CDR3 is CATSNRAANEQFF. CDR3 DNA sequence: TGTGCCACCTCTAACAGGGCGGCGAATGAGCAGTTCTTC. The genes are TRBV5-4 and TRBJ2-1; tentatively, D is TRBD1 (6 bases). This CDR3 region has 13 residues. V lost 9 bases, J lost 7 bases, and 17 bases lay in between. CDR1 SGHNT and CDR2 YYREEE come from the germline V gene (reference sequence).

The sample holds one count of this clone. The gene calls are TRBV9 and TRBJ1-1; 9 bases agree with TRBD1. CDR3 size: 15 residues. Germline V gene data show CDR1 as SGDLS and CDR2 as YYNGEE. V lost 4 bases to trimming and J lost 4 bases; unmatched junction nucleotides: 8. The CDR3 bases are TGTGCCAGCAGCCCACACAGGGGGCCGGGCACTGAAGCTTTCTTT. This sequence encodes CASSPHRGPGTEAFF.

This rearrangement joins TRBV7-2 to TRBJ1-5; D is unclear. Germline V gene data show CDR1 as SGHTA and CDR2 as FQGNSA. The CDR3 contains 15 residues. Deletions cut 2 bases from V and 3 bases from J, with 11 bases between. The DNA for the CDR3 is TGTGCCAGCAGCTTAAAAGTCGGAGTCAATCAGCCCCAGCATTTT. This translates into CASSLKVGVNQPQHF.

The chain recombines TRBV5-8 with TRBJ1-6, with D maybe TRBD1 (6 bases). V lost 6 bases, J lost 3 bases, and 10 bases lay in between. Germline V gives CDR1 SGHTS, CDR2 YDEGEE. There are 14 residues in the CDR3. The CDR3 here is CASTSDSYNSPLHF. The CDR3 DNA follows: TGTGCCAGCACCTCGGACAGCTATAATTCACCCCTCCACTTT.

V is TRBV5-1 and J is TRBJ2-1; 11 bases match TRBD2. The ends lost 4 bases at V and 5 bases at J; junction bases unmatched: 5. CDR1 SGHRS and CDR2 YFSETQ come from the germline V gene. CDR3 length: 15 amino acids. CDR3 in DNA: TGCGCCAGCAGCGCCGGGACTAGCGGAAACAATGAGCAGTTCTTC. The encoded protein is CASSAGTSGNNEQFF.

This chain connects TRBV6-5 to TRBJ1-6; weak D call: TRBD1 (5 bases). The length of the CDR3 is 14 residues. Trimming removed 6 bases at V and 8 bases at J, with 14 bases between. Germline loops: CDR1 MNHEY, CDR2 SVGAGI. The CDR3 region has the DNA TGTGCCAGCAGATCTCAGGGCGGGGATTCACCCCTCCACTTT. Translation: CASRSQGGDSPLHF.

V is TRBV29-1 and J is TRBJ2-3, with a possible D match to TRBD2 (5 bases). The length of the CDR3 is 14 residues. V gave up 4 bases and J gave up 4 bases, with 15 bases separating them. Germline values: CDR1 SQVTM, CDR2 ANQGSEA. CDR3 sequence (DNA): TGCAGCGTTGCCCGAGGGCTAGCTTCAGATACGCAGTATTTT. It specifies CSVARGLASDTQYF.

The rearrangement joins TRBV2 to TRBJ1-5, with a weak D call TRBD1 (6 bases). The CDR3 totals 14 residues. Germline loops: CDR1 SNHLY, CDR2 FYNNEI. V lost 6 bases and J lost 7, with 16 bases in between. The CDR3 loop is CASSFGGGDQPQHF. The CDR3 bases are TGTGCCAGCAGCTTTGGGGGGGGCGACCAGCCCCAGCATTTT.

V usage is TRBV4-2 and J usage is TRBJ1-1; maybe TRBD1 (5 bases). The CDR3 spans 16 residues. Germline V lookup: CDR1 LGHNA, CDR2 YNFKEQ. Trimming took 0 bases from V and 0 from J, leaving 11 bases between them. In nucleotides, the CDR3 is TGTGCCAGCAGCCAAGAGGGGCGACACCTGAACACTGAAGCTTTCTTT. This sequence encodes CASSQEGRHLNTEAFF.

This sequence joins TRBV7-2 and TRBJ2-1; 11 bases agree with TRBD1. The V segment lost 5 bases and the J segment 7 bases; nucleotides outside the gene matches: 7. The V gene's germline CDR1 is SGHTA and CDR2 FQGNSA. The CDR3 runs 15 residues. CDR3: CASSRGTGGRNEQFF. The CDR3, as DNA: TGTGCCAGCAGCCGGGGGACAGGGGGACGAAATGAGCAGTTCTTC. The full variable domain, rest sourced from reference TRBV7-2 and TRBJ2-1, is GAGVSQSPSNKVTEKGKDVELRCDPISGHTALYWYRQSLGQGLEFLIYFQGNSAPDKSGLPSDRFSAERTGGSVSTLTIQRTQQEDSAVYLCASSRGTGGRNEQFFGPGTRLTVL.

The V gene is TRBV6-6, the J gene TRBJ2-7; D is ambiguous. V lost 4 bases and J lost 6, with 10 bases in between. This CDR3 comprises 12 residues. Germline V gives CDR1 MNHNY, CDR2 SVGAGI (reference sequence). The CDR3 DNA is TGTGCCAGCAGTTTGTCCTCCGGCGAGCAGTACTTC. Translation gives CASSLSSGEQYF.

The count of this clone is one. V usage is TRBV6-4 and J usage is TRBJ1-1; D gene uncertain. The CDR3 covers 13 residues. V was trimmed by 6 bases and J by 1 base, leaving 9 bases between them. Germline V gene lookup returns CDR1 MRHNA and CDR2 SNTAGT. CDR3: CASSVTENTEAFF. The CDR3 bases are TGTGCCAGCAGCGTCACAGAGAACACTGAAGCTTTCTTT.

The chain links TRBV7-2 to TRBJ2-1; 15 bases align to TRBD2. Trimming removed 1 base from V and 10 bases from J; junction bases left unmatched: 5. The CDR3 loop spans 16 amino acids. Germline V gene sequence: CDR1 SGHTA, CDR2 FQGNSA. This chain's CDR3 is CASSLGGLAGGEEQFF. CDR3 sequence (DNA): TGTGCCAGCAGCTTAGGGGGACTAGCGGGAGGCGAAGAGCAGTTCTTC.

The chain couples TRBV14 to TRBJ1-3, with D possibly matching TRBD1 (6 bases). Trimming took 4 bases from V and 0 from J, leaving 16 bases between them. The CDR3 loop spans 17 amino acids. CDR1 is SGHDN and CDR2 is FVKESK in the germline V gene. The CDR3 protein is CASSLLGGAYSGNTIYF. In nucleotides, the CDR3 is TGTGCCAGCAGCCTCCTTGGGGGGGCCTACTCTGGAAACACCATATATTTT.

The CDR3 protein is CASSSLLREEAGELFF. The CDR3 region has the DNA TGTGCCAGCAGCTCTCTATTGAGGGAAGAGGCCGGGGAGCTGTTTTTT. The chain couples TRBV7-9 to TRBJ2-2, with D maybe TRBD2 (5 bases). This CDR3 spans 16 amino acids. V lost 4 bases and J lost 6, with 18 bases in between. Germline CDR1 is SEHNR and CDR2 is FQNEAQ (reference sequence). Combining the CDR3 with reference TRBV7-9 and TRBJ2-2 gives the whole variable domain DTGVSQNPRHKITKRGQNVTFRCDPISEHNRLYWYRQTLGQGPEFLTYFQNEAQLEKSRLLSDRFSAERPKGSFSTLEIQRTEQGDSAMYLCASSSLLREEAGELFFGEGSRLTVL.

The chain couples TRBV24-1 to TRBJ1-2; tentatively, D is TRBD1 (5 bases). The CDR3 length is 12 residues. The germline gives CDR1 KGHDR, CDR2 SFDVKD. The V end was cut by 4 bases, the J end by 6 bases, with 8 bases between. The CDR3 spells CATSEGAHGYTF. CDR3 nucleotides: TGTGCCACCAGTGAAGGGGCCCATGGCTACACCTTC.

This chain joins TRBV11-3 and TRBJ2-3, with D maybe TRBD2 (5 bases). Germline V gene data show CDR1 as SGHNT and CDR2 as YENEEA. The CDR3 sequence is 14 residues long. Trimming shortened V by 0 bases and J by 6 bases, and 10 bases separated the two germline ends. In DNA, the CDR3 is TGTGCCAGCAGCTTAGATCGTCGAGGGGATACGCAGTATTTT. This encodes CASSLDRRGDTQYF.

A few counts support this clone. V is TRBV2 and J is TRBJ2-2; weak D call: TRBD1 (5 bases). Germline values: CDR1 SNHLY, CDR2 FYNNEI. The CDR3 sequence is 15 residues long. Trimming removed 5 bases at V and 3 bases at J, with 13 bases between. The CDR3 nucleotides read TGTGCCAGCAGTACTGGACCAGGGTACACCGGGGAGCTGTTTTTT. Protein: CASSTGPGYTGELFF.

This CDR3 reads CSVAGLPVAEAFF. CDR3 DNA: TGCAGCGTCGCTGGACTGCCAGTAGCTGAAGCTTTCTTT. The rearrangement uses TRBV29-1 and TRBJ1-1; D is ambiguous. CDR3 length equals 13 residues. V gave up 6 bases and J gave up 6 bases, with 17 bases separating them. Germline CDR1 and CDR2: SQVTM and ANQGSEA. Using reference TRBV29-1 and TRBJ1-1 for the parts outside the CDR3, the full variable domain is SAVISQKPSRDICQRGTSLTIQCQVDSQVTMMFWYRQQPGQSLTLIATANQGSEATYESGFVIDKFPISRPNLTFSTLTVSNMSPEDSSIYLCSVAGLPVAEAFFGQGTRLTVV.

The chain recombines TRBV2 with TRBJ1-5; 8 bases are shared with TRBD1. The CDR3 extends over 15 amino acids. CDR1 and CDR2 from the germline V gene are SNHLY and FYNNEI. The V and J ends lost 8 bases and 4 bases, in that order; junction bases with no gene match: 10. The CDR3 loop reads CASVRDRGNNQPQHF. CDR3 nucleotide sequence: TGTGCCAGCGTTCGAGACAGGGGAAATAATCAGCCCCAGCATTTT.

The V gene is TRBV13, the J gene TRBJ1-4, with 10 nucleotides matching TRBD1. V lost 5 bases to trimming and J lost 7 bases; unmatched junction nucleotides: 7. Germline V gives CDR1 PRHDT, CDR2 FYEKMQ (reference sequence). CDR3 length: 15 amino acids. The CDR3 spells CASSQDRDRGEKLFF. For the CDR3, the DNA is TGTGCCAGCAGCCAGGACCGGGACAGGGGTGAAAAACTGTTTTTT.

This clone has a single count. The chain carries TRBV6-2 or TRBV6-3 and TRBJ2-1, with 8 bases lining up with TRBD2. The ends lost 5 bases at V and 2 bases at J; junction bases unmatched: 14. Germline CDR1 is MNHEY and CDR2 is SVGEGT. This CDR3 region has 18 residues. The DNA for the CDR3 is TGTGCCAGCAGTCGTATAGGGCGGGAGGTCAGTCCCTACAATGAGCAGTTCTTC. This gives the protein CASSRIGREVSPYNEQFF.

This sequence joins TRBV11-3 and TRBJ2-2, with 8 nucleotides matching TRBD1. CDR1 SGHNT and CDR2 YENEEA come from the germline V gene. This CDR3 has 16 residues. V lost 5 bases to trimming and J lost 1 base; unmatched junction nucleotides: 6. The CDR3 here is CASSGRGRGNTGELFF. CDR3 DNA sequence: TGTGCCAGCAGCGGCAGGGGGCGCGGGAACACCGGGGAGCTGTTTTTT. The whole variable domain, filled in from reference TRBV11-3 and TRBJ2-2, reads EAGVVQSPRYKIIEKKQPVAFWCNPISGHNTLYWYLQNLGQGPELLIRYENEEAVDDSQLPKDRFSAERLKGVDSTLKIQPAELGDSAVYLCASSGRGRGNTGELFFGEGSRLTVL.

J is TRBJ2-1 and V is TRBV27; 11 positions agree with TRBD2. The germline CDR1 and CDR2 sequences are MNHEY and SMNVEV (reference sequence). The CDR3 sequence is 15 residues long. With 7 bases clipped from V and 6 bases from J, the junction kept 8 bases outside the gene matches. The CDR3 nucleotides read TGTGCCAGCACCCTTGGGACTAGCGGTGGCAATGAGCAGTTCTTC. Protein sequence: CASTLGTSGGNEQFF.